The 17 T cell receptor beta chains below were found in one sample sequenced in a study of T cells in Graves' hyperthyroidism and ophthalmopathy. RNA transcripts served as the template for amplifying TCR beta CDR3 regions. The HTBI primer set drove a first-round RT-PCR of the TCR CDR3. TCRdb ran MiXCR on the multiplex PCR reads and lists one entry per CDR3 protein. The sample shows nearly 600,000 distinct CDR3 sequences, over 11% of them seen only once. Sequencing input: blood. These receptors all come from a woman aged 25-40 years with Graves' hyperthyroidism that later progressed to Graves' ophthalmopathy.

J is TRBJ2-1 and V is TRBV12-3 or TRBV12-4; D might be TRBD2 (6 bases). This CDR3 contains 14 residues. Trimming shortened V by 1 base and J by 7 bases, and 11 bases separated the two germline ends. CDR3 loop: CASSLDGGENEQFF. As DNA, the CDR3 is TGTGCCAGCAGTTTAGACGGCGGGGAAAATGAGCAGTTCTTC.

This clonotype has a count of ten or more. The chain carries TRBV12-3 or TRBV12-4 and TRBJ1-4; 7 positions match TRBD1. Germline trimming cut 2 bases from V and 6 bases from J; bases unmatched to any gene: 3. The CDR3 runs 14 residues. As DNA, the CDR3 is TGTGCCAGCAGTTTAACAGGGGCCTATGAAAAACTGTTTTTT. This translates into CASSLTGAYEKLFF.

Concerning this clonotype itself: A single base separates this from a much larger clone, so it may be a read error. The rearrangement links TRBV5-1 to TRBJ1-2; D perhaps matches TRBD1 (5 bases). The CDR3 sequence is 15 residues long. CDR1 and CDR2 (germline): SGHRS, YFSETQ. DNA for the CDR3: TGCGCCAACAGCTTTACAGGTGGTAATGGCTATGGCTACACCTTC. It encodes CANSFTGGNGYGYTF.

This clonotype showed up just a few times. The chain is built from TRBV20-1 and TRBJ2-1; 9 bases fit TRBD2. This CDR3 region has 13 residues. CDR1 is DFQATT, CDR2 SNEGSKA, per germline (reference sequence). The V and J ends lost 1 base and 5 bases, in that order; junction bases with no gene match: 0. The CDR3 nucleotides are TGCAGTGCTAGAGCTAGCGGGGACAATGAGCAGTTCTTC. Translation gives CSARASGDNEQFF.

This clonotype was detected many times. V is TRBV2 and J is TRBJ2-1, with 11 positions matching TRBD2. J lost 4 bases, V lost 2 bases, and 1 base had no gene match. CDR1 and CDR2 (germline): SNHLY, FYNNEI. This CDR3 contains 15 residues. The CDR3 bases are TGTGCCAGCAGTGAACTAGCGGGAGGTTACAATGAGCAGTTCTTC. Encoded protein: CASSELAGGYNEQFF.

This clonotype has just a few counts. The rearrangement joins TRBV19 to TRBJ2-1; 9 bases line up with TRBD2. The V gene end was trimmed by 5 bases and the J gene end by 6 bases; junction bases not matched to a gene: 8. The CDR3 has 15 residues. Germline assignment: CDR1 LNHDA and CDR2 SQIVND (reference sequence). The DNA for the CDR3 is TGTGCCAGTAGTCCGGGGACTAGCAGCCCCAATGAGCAGTTCTTC. This translates into CASSPGTSSPNEQFF.

This chain uses TRBV4-1 with TRBJ2-5; D is ambiguous. Germline CDR1 and CDR2: MGHRA and YSYEKL. The length of the CDR3 is 14 residues. Trimming pared 4 bases from V and 2 bases from J, leaving 11 bases between. The CDR3 reads CASSPMADQETQYF. The DNA for the CDR3 is TGCGCCAGCAGCCCGATGGCAGATCAAGAGACCCAGTACTTC.

This clonotype has ten or more counts. This chain joins TRBV25-1 and TRBJ2-7, with a tentative D call TRBD2 (5 bases). This CDR3 has 14 amino acids. V lost 4 bases and J 2 bases, leaving 12 bases between the germline ends. Germline assignment: CDR1 MGHDK and CDR2 SYGVNS. The DNA of the CDR3 is TGTGCCAGCAGTGGGCTAGCCGTCGCCTACGAGCAGTACTTC. This gives the protein CASSGLAVAYEQYF.

V is TRBV4-2 and J is TRBJ2-5, with 10 positions matching TRBD2. This CDR3 is 16 amino acids long. V was clipped by 2 bases and J by 5 bases; unmatched bases: 8. Per germline, CDR1 LGHNA and CDR2 YNFKEQ. The CDR3 region has the DNA TGTGCCAGCAGCCAACAGTACACTAGCGGGATTGAGACCCAGTACTTC. Its protein product is CASSQQYTSGIETQYF.

This clonotype was counted at least ten times. The chain joins TRBV20-1 to TRBJ2-7; 8 bases are a match to TRBD1. Germline lookup yields CDR1 DFQATT and CDR2 SNEGSKA (reference sequence). The CDR3 length is 15 residues. The ends lost 0 bases at V and 3 bases at J; junction bases unmatched: 7. The CDR3 DNA follows: TGCAGTGCTAGAGATCCGGGACAGGACCTCTACGAGCAGTACTTC. It translates to CSARDPGQDLYEQYF.

CDR3 in amino acids: CASSVALVTGLSSGANVLTF. CDR3 coding DNA: TGTGCCAGCAGCGTGGCACTGGTAACAGGCCTATCCTCTGGGGCCAACGTCCTGACTTTC. The rearrangement joins TRBV11-2 to TRBJ2-6; possibly TRBD1 for D (5 bases). Germline V gives CDR1 SGHAT, CDR2 FQNNGV. The CDR3 contains 20 residues. Trimming stripped 5 bases from V and 0 bases from J, with 23 bases between.

This clonotype was observed at least ten times. This sequence joins TRBV5-1 and TRBJ2-1; 10 bases align to TRBD2. Germline V gene lookup returns CDR1 SGHRS and CDR2 YFSETQ. The CDR3 covers 17 residues. The V segment lost 3 bases and the J segment 8 bases; nucleotides outside the gene matches: 14. CDR3 loop: CASSWSGTSDGGDEQFF. As DNA, the CDR3 is TGCGCCAGCAGCTGGTCCGGGACTAGCGATGGTGGGGATGAGCAGTTCTTC. Variable domain in full (rest from reference TRBV5-1 and TRBJ2-1): KAGVTQTPRYLIKTRGQQVTLSCSPISGHRSVSWYQQTPGQGLQFLFEYFSETQRNKGNFPGRFSGRQFSNSRSEMNVSTLELGDSALYLCASSWSGTSDGGDEQFFGPGTRLTVL.

Many counts were recorded for this clonotype. This chain uses TRBV6-2 or TRBV6-3 with TRBJ2-3; D unclear. The germline V gene has CDR1 MNHEY and CDR2 SVGEGT. The CDR3 loop spans 11 amino acids. Trimming cost V 6 bases and J 10 bases, with 11 bases left between them. As DNA, the CDR3 is TGTGCCAGCAGCCACACCTCGGCGCAGTATTTT. This gives the protein CASSHTSAQYF.

This clonotype has at least ten counts. V is TRBV10-3 and J is TRBJ1-1, with D perhaps TRBD1 (5 bases). This CDR3 has 14 residues. The V and J ends lost 3 bases and 5 bases respectively, with 13 bases between them. Germline CDR1 ENHRY, CDR2 SYGVKD. Here the CDR3 DNA reads TGTGCCATCAGTGAATCAGGGTGGGGGACTGAAGCTTTCTTT. Encoded protein: CAISESGWGTEAFF.

This clonotype was seen ten or more times. The rearrangement uses TRBV20-1 and TRBJ2-7; 9 bases match TRBD1. Germline V lookup: CDR1 DFQATT, CDR2 SNEGSKA (reference sequence). Trimming took 5 bases from V and 6 from J; bases not matched to a gene: 8. This CDR3 has 13 residues. CDR3 protein: CSAPGTGFSEQYF. In DNA, the CDR3 is TGCAGTGCTCCCGGGACAGGGTTTAGCGAGCAGTACTTC.

The chain combines TRBV20-1 with TRBJ1-5; D not certain. CDR1 is DFQATT, CDR2 SNEGSKA, per germline (reference sequence). V lost 7 bases and J lost 0, with 10 bases in between. CDR3 size: 13 residues. The CDR3: CSGTGDSNQPQHF. CDR3 DNA sequence: TGCAGTGGTACGGGAGATAGCAATCAGCCCCAGCATTTT.

This clonotype was detected many times. V and J are TRBV5-1 and TRBJ2-3; 7 nucleotides agree with TRBD2. Germline CDR1 reads SGHRS; CDR2 reads YFSETQ. There are 16 residues in the CDR3. Trimming removed 1 base from V and 2 bases from J; junction bases left unmatched: 7. The CDR3 region is CASSLFAGAVTDTQYF. As DNA, the CDR3 is TGCGCCAGCAGCTTGTTTGCGGGAGCCGTCACAGATACGCAGTATTTT.